The 30 T cell receptor beta chains in this list originate from one sample, sequenced in a study of blood T cell repertoires in COVID-19. Produced via immunoSEQ multiplex PCR; TCRdb's table is partial and in-frame only. The sample consists of 350,000 to 400,000 clones, 88% of them appearing once. Sequenced material: PBMCs or T cells enriched from blood (not recorded which). The receptors were gathered from a woman younger than 30 who had recovered from COVID-19.

On this clone itself: At one of its ends the junction is not consistent with the germline gene, which may arise from a read error. This chain connects TRBV5-6 to TRBJ2-3, with TRBD1 matching over 11 bases. The CDR3 is 17 amino acids. The germline gives CDR1 SGHDT, CDR2 YYEEEE. DNA for the CDR3: TGTGCCAGCAGTTTGGGACAGGGGGGTACGGGGGCAGATACGCAGTATTTT. It encodes CASSLGQGGTGADTQYF.

V usage is TRBV4-1 and J usage is TRBJ1-1; 8 bases agree with TRBD1. The trim removed 1 base at V and 7 bases at J, leaving 5 bases unmatched. The CDR3 contains 14 residues. Per the germline V gene, CDR1 is MGHRA and CDR2 is YSYEKL. The CDR3 protein is CASSQGDRGLEAFF. In DNA, the CDR3 is TGCGCCAGCAGCCAAGGAGACAGGGGACTTGAAGCTTTCTTT.

The CDR3 DNA reads as TGTGCCAGCAGCCAAGACCCACATCAGGGCTACACCTTC. It codes for CASSQDPHQGYTF. V is TRBV3-1 (or the pseudogene TRBV3-2) and J is TRBJ1-2, with no clear D. The CDR3 extends over 13 amino acids. The V gene lost 0 bases and the J gene lost 8 bases, with 10 bases spanning the gap. CDR1 and CDR2 (germline): LGHDT, YNNKEL (reference sequence).

The chain is built from TRBV9 and TRBJ2-7; TRBD2 is a possible D gene (6 bases). The germline gives CDR1 SGDLS, CDR2 YYNGEE. The CDR3 is 14 amino acids. With 0 bases removed from V and 4 bases from J, the gap between germline ends came to 11 bases. The CDR3: CASSVGSGVYEQYF. The DNA for the CDR3 is TGTGCCAGCAGCGTAGGATCGGGGGTTTACGAGCAGTACTTC.

On this clone itself: At one boundary the junction diverges from the germline segment, which might be a read error. V and J are TRBV6-5 and TRBJ1-2; 9 bases fit TRBD1. The CDR3 has 14 amino acids. CDR1 and CDR2 from the germline V gene are MNHEY and SVGAGI. This CDR3 is CVSSAGQGLFGYTF. CDR3 coding DNA: TGTGTCAGCAGCGCCGGACAGGGGTTGTTCGGCTACACCTTC.

The chain couples TRBV28 to TRBJ1-2; D gene ambiguous. Germline V lookup: CDR1 MDHEN, CDR2 SYDVKM. This CDR3 is built from 12 residues. Between the trimmed V and J ends, which lost 2 bases and 10 bases, there was a span of 11 bases. CDR3 nucleotide sequence: TGTGCCAGCAGTTTAACGGGATGGGTCTACACCTTC. Protein sequence: CASSLTGWVYTF.

Concerning this clone: Additional DNA sequences in this sample encode the identical CDR3. The rearrangement links TRBV5-1 to TRBJ2-7; a weak D match, TRBD1 (5 bases). Germline loops: CDR1 SGHRS, CDR2 YFSETQ. This CDR3 region has 14 residues. Trimming took 1 base from V and 2 from J, leaving 10 bases between them. This chain's CDR3 is CASSLSGAAYEQYF. The CDR3 DNA reads as TGCGCCAGCAGCTTGTCTGGGGCAGCCTACGAGCAGTACTTC.

The chain is built from TRBV19 and TRBJ2-1, with D perhaps matching TRBD2 (7 bases). This CDR3 region has 16 residues. Trimming took 7 bases from V and 4 from J, leaving 20 bases between them. Germline loops: CDR1 LNHDA, CDR2 SQIVND (reference sequence). CDR3: CASMDEGRGLYNEQFF. CDR3 nucleotides: TGTGCCAGTATGGACGAAGGGCGGGGGCTATACAATGAGCAGTTCTTC. Looking up the rest from reference TRBV19 and TRBJ2-1 gives the full variable domain: DGGITQSPKYLFRKEGQNVTLSCEQNLNHDAMYWYRQDPGQGLRLIYYSQIVNDFQKGDIAEGYSVSREKKESFPLTVTSAQKNPTAFYLCASMDEGRGLYNEQFFGPGTRLTVL.

The V gene is TRBV27, the J gene TRBJ1-6; perhaps TRBD1 as D (5 bases). This CDR3 comprises 14 residues. V lost 8 bases and J 7 bases, leaving 15 bases between the germline ends. CDR1 is MNHEY and CDR2 is SMNVEV in the germline V gene (reference sequence). The CDR3 spells CASRPQGRNSPLHF. The CDR3 DNA follows: TGTGCCAGCCGTCCCCAGGGTCGCAATTCACCCCTCCACTTT.

The genes are TRBV28 and TRBJ1-6, with D possibly TRBD1 on 5 matching bases. Trimming pared 11 bases from V and 7 bases from J, leaving 12 bases between. CDR1 is MDHEN and CDR2 is SYDVKM in the germline V gene. The CDR3 loop spans 12 amino acids. CDR3 amino acids: CAGQGGNSPLHF. DNA for the CDR3: TGTGCCGGTCAGGGCGGAAATTCACCCCTCCACTTT.

This chain joins TRBV10-3 and TRBJ1-3, with TRBD1 as a possible D gene (5 bases). The CDR3 is 15 amino acids. The germline V and J ends were trimmed by 2 bases and 5 bases, with 13 bases remaining between them. Germline-derived CDR1 and CDR2 are ENHRY and SYGVKD. CDR3 sequence (DNA): TGTGCCATCAGTGAGGCTACGACAGATCGAAACACCATATATTTT. It encodes CAISEATTDRNTIYF.

The V call is TRBV10-3, the J call TRBJ2-7, with 10 bases matching TRBD1. With V trimmed by 6 bases and J by 2 bases, 7 bases remained unmatched. There are 15 residues in the CDR3. Germline V gene data show CDR1 as ENHRY and CDR2 as SYGVKD. Here the CDR3 DNA reads TGTGCCATCAGGGGGACAGGGGCCGCCGCCTACGAGCAGTACTTC. Its translation: CAIRGTGAAAYEQYF.

This chain links TRBV13 with TRBJ1-3, with no clear D. Germline CDR1 is PRHDT and CDR2 is FYEKMQ (reference sequence). V was pared by 6 bases and J by 0 bases, with 15 bases between. This CDR3 is built from 16 residues. This chain's CDR3 is CASREGRAPSGNTIYF. The DNA of the CDR3 is TGTGCCAGCAGGGAGGGCCGGGCACCCTCTGGAAACACCATATATTTT.

The chain uses TRBV1 and TRBJ1-1; TRBD1 is the table's D call, not checked against the DNA. TRBV1 is a recognized pseudogene. The CDR3 length is 15 residues. CDR3 bases: TGCACCAGCAGCCACCCCGACAGGGAGGACACTGAAGCTTTCTTT. Translated: CTSSHPDREDTEAFF.

The chain joins TRBV4-1 to TRBJ2-7; TRBD1 agrees at 7 bases. V was pared by 1 base and J by 7 bases, with 7 bases of the junction left unmatched. CDR1 MGHRA and CDR2 YSYEKL come from the germline V gene. The CDR3 length is 14 residues. The CDR3 DNA is TGCGCCAGCAGCCAAGGACAGGGATCGGGGGAGCAGTACTTC. Translated: CASSQGQGSGEQYF.

The V gene is TRBV2, the J gene TRBJ1-6; maybe TRBD1 (6 bases). V was cut by 8 bases and J by 3 bases, with 11 bases left in between. CDR3 length: 14 amino acids. Germline CDR1 SNHLY, CDR2 FYNNEI. This chain's CDR3 is CASQDRDYNSPLHF. CDR3 bases: TGTGCCAGCCAGGACAGAGACTATAATTCACCCCTCCACTTT.

This sequence joins TRBV30 and TRBJ1-3, with TRBD1 matching over 7 bases. The germline gives CDR1 GTSNPN, CDR2 SVGIG (reference sequence). J lost 3 bases, V lost 5 bases, and 4 bases had no gene match. This CDR3 region has 13 residues. DNA of the CDR3: TGTGCCTGGGTCCGGGACAGTGGAAACACCATATATTTT. Translation: CAWVRDSGNTIYF. Complete variable domain (other parts from reference TRBV30 and TRBJ1-3): SQTIHQWPATLVQPVGSPLSLECTVEGTSNPNLYWYRQAAGRGLQLLFYSVGIGQISSEVPQNLSASRPQDRQFILSSKKLLLSDSGFYLCAWVRDSGNTIYFGEGSWLTVV.

The CDR3 nucleotides are TGTGCCAGCCCCAGAGGGGGTAACACCGGGGAGCTGTTTTTT. Its protein product is CASPRGGNTGELFF. The chain uses TRBV7-9 and TRBJ2-2; D might be TRBD1 (6 bases). The CDR3 consists of 14 residues. V was pared by 8 bases and J by 2 bases, with 12 bases between. Germline V lookup: CDR1 SEHNR, CDR2 FQNEAQ (reference sequence).

This sequence joins TRBV9 and TRBJ1-3, with 7 bases lining up with TRBD1. Germline V gives CDR1 SGDLS, CDR2 YYNGEE. Germline trimming cut 3 bases from V and 5 bases from J; bases unmatched to any gene: 8. The CDR3 is 15 residues long. This CDR3 is CASSEAGDSRNTIYF. The CDR3, as DNA: TGTGCCAGCAGCGAGGCAGGGGACAGCCGAAACACCATATATTTT.

V gene TRBV2 combines with J gene TRBJ1-2, with a weak D call TRBD1 (5 bases). The CDR3 is made up of 15 amino acids. V lost 4 bases and J lost 1, with 13 bases in between. Germline V gives CDR1 SNHLY, CDR2 FYNNEI. Here the CDR3 reads CASSAFGGLNYGYTF. The CDR3 coding sequence is TGTGCCAGCAGTGCCTTCGGGGGACTTAACTATGGCTACACCTTC.

V usage is TRBV19 and J usage is TRBJ1-2; maybe TRBD1 (5 bases). CDR1 is LNHDA and CDR2 is SQIVND in the germline V gene (reference sequence). The CDR3 contains 15 residues. With 6 bases removed from V and 5 bases from J, the gap between germline ends came to 19 bases. The CDR3 nucleotides read TGTGCCAGTAGGGGTGGAGGGGACGCCTGGTATGGCTACACCTTC. This sequence encodes CASRGGGDAWYGYTF. Combining the CDR3 with reference TRBV19 and TRBJ1-2 gives the whole variable domain DGGITQSPKYLFRKEGQNVTLSCEQNLNHDAMYWYRQDPGQGLRLIYYSQIVNDFQKGDIAEGYSVSREKKESFPLTVTSAQKNPTAFYLCASRGGGDAWYGYTFGSGTRLTVV.

The rearrangement links TRBV12-5 to TRBJ1-1; 8 bases agree with TRBD1. Trimming removed 0 bases from V and 11 bases from J; junction bases left unmatched: 11. The CDR3 extends over 15 amino acids. Germline V gene sequence: CDR1 LGHNT, CDR2 FRNRAP. CDR3 residues: CASGLVAELGQVAFF. The CDR3 DNA is TGTGCTAGTGGTTTGGTCGCAGAGTTGGGACAGGTGGCTTTCTTT.

The rearrangement links TRBV3-1 (or the pseudogene TRBV3-2) to TRBJ2-3, with a tentative D call TRBD2 (6 bases). The CDR3 length is 16 residues. The germline CDR1 and CDR2 sequences are LGHDT and YNNKEL (reference sequence). With 1 base removed from V and 2 bases from J, the gap between germline ends came to 13 bases. The CDR3 protein is CASSQGSSGLTDTQYF. CDR3 nucleotides: TGTGCCAGCAGCCAAGGGTCCAGCGGGCTCACAGATACGCAGTATTTT.

CDR3 loop: CAWRIPAGNTIYF. CDR3 sequence (DNA): TGTGCCTGGAGAATTCCCGCTGGAAACACCATATATTTT. The V gene is TRBV30, the J gene TRBJ1-3; D not resolved. The germline gives CDR1 GTSNPN, CDR2 SVGIG (reference sequence). The CDR3 is made up of 13 amino acids. The V end lost 3 bases, the J end lost 2 bases, and 8 bases lay between the germline ends.

The chain couples TRBV4-1 to TRBJ1-1; 9 bases align to TRBD1. Losses at the gene ends were 3 bases for V and 5 bases for J; bases not matched to a gene: 7. The CDR3 has 15 amino acids. Germline V gene sequence: CDR1 MGHRA, CDR2 YSYEKL. In DNA form, the CDR3 reads TGCGCCAGCAGCCATATACAGGGGGCGAGGACTGAAGCTTTCTTT. Encoded protein: CASSHIQGARTEAFF.

This clone was seen a handful of times. This chain links TRBV7-8 with TRBJ1-2; 7 nucleotides agree with TRBD1. The CDR3 spans 16 residues. Germline CDR1 reads SGHVS; CDR2 reads FQNEAQ. With V trimmed by 3 bases and J by 2 bases, 9 bases remained unmatched. CDR3 DNA: TGTGCCAGCAGCTTCAGCGGTCTGACAGGGAACTATGGCTACACCTTC. Amino acid sequence: CASSFSGLTGNYGYTF.

The chain couples TRBV5-8 to TRBJ2-5, with 11 bases that match TRBD2. CDR1 is SGHTS and CDR2 is YDEGEE in the germline V gene. V was pared by 4 bases and J by 3 bases, with 8 bases of the junction left unmatched. This CDR3 region has 16 residues. The CDR3 bases are TGTGCCAGCAGCCCCCTTGGGACTAGCGGAAAAGAGACCCAGTACTTC. It codes for CASSPLGTSGKETQYF.

This clone was picked up a small number of times. V usage is TRBV5-4 and J usage is TRBJ1-1; D might be TRBD1 (5 bases). This CDR3 has 15 amino acids. V lost 3 bases and J lost 1, with 13 bases in between. Germline CDR1 SGHNT, CDR2 YYREEE (reference sequence). In DNA form, the CDR3 reads TGTGCCAGCAGCTCGACTCAGGGAAGGAACACTGAAGCTTTCTTT. The encoded protein is CASSSTQGRNTEAFF. The full variable domain, its missing parts supplied by reference TRBV5-4 and TRBJ1-1, is ETGVTQSPTHLIKTRGQQVTLRCSSQSGHNTVSWYQQALGQGPQFIFQYYREEENGRGNFPPRFSGLQFPNYSSELNVNALELDDSALYLCASSSTQGRNTEAFFGQGTRLTVV.

V and J are TRBV2 and TRBJ2-7, with D possibly TRBD2 on 6 matching bases. V gave up 6 bases and J gave up 3 bases, with 6 bases separating them. CDR1 is SNHLY, CDR2 FYNNEI, per germline. The CDR3 has 11 residues. CDR3 coding DNA: TGTGCCAGCAGGGGGGGCTACGAGCAGTACTTC. Translated, it gives CASRGGYEQYF.

This chain joins TRBV20-1 and TRBJ2-5, with a possible D match to TRBD2 (5 bases). Trimming stripped 6 bases from V and 3 bases from J, with 8 bases between. Per germline, CDR1 DFQATT and CDR2 SNEGSKA (reference sequence). CDR3 size: 11 residues. This CDR3 is CSAKTKETQYF. Here the CDR3 DNA reads TGCAGTGCAAAGACTAAAGAGACCCAGTACTTC.